Below are 11 T cell receptor beta chains sequenced from a single sample in a study of T-cell reconstitution after alpha-beta-depleted transplantation in children. The library targeted TCRbeta and was prepared with unique molecular identifiers. Each CDR3 protein gets one entry after TCRdb re-called the PCR reads with MiXCR. The sample shows fewer than 400,000 distinct CDR3 sequences, more than 20% of them seen only once. The input for sequencing was PBMCs, mostly from graft donor cells, taken 180 days after TCRalphabeta/CD19-depleted stem cell transplant. The receptors shown here come from a male patient aged 10-17 years who had a stem cell transplant for acute lymphoblastic leukemia, so the T cells may come from the graft donor.

This clonotype appeared a single time. V usage is TRBV7-3 and J usage is TRBJ2-1; the D is unclear. Deletions cut 0 bases from V and 5 bases from J, with 5 bases between. The CDR3 spans 13 residues. Per germline, CDR1 SGHTA and CDR2 FQGTGA. For the CDR3, the DNA is TGTGCCAGCAGCTTAACGTGGGACAATGAGCAGTTCTTC. Amino acids: CASSLTWDNEQFF.

A few counts support this clonotype. The chain combines TRBV5-1 with TRBJ1-1; possibly TRBD1 for D (6 bases). This CDR3 has 14 residues. Trimming took off 2 bases at V and 1 base at J, with 9 bases between the two ends. Germline lookup yields CDR1 SGHRS and CDR2 YFSETQ. DNA for the CDR3: TGCGCCAGCAGCTTAAACAGGGAGAACACTGAAGCTTTCTTT. This encodes CASSLNRENTEAFF.

The rearrangement links TRBV29-1 to TRBJ2-1; 8 positions match TRBD1. Germline V gene lookup returns CDR1 SQVTM and CDR2 ANQGSEA. The CDR3 is 14 residues long. The trim removed 7 bases at V and 7 bases at J, leaving 12 bases unmatched. The CDR3 here is CSAVTGVYKNEQFF. The CDR3 DNA follows: TGCAGCGCCGTGACAGGGGTGTATAAAAATGAGCAGTTCTTC.

This clonotype was detected only a few times. The chain combines TRBV5-1 with TRBJ1-5; D call uncertain. CDR1 is SGHRS and CDR2 is YFSETQ in the germline V gene. The CDR3 totals 11 residues. V was shortened by 4 bases and J by 5 bases, with 4 bases between the two germline ends. CDR3 residues: CASSQHQPQHF. The CDR3, as DNA: TGCGCCAGCAGCCAGCATCAGCCCCAGCATTTT.

V usage is TRBV7-6 and J usage is TRBJ2-1, with D possibly matching TRBD2 (5 bases). The CDR3 is made up of 18 amino acids. The germline V gene encodes CDR1 SGHVS and CDR2 FNYEAQ. The germline V and J ends were trimmed by 0 bases and 6 bases, with 21 bases remaining between them. The CDR3 loop reads CASSLARSPRGYSNEQFF. For the CDR3, the DNA is TGTGCCAGCAGCTTAGCGAGGTCCCCTCGCGGGTATAGCAATGAGCAGTTCTTC.

This clonotype occurred many times. The chain employs TRBV29-1 and TRBJ1-6; D remains ambiguous. Germline V gene sequence: CDR1 SQVTM, CDR2 ANQGSEA. The V gene lost 0 bases and the J gene lost 4 bases, with 10 bases spanning the gap. The CDR3 has 15 residues. For the CDR3, the DNA is TGCAGCGTTGAAGATCGGGCAGTTTATAATTCACCCCTCCACTTT. Encoded protein: CSVEDRAVYNSPLHF.

The CDR3 spells CASSSVGGAGNEQFF. CDR3 DNA: TGTGCCAGCAGCTCGGTAGGGGGCGCGGGCAATGAGCAGTTCTTC. The chain links TRBV7-8 to TRBJ2-1; 7 bases are a match to TRBD1. The CDR3 sequence is 15 residues long. V lost 4 bases, J lost 6 bases, and 9 bases stayed unmatched. Germline loops: CDR1 SGHVS, CDR2 FQNEAQ.

V and J are TRBV10-3 and TRBJ2-7; no firm D call. The CDR3 has 14 amino acids. The germline V gene encodes CDR1 ENHRY and CDR2 SYGVKD. Deletions cut 2 bases from V and 0 bases from J, with 8 bases between. The CDR3 loop is CAISEVGFSYEQYF. In DNA, the CDR3 is TGTGCCATCAGTGAGGTCGGTTTCTCCTACGAGCAGTACTTC.

This clonotype has more than one count but fewer than ten. This rearrangement joins TRBV4-2 to TRBJ2-3; weak D call: TRBD2 (5 bases). Trimming shortened V by 1 base and J by 0 bases, and 11 bases separated the two germline ends. This CDR3 has 16 residues. Germline lookup yields CDR1 LGHNA and CDR2 YNFKEQ. For the CDR3, the DNA is TGTGCCAGCAGCCAAGCAGAGGGCTCGAGCACAGATACGCAGTATTTT. Protein product: CASSQAEGSSTDTQYF.

This clonotype was seen a handful of times. The chain has TRBV7-3 and TRBJ2-5; D is unresolved. Germline CDR1 and CDR2: SGHTA and FQGTGA. This CDR3 comprises 15 residues. The V and J ends lost 1 base and 7 bases respectively, with 16 bases between them. CDR3: CASSLMGEGIGTQYF. The CDR3 DNA is TGTGCCAGCAGCTTAATGGGCGAAGGTATTGGGACCCAGTACTTC.

V usage is TRBV5-1 and J usage is TRBJ2-1; TRBD2 aligns across 7 bases. V lost 0 bases, J lost 7 bases, and 7 bases stayed unmatched. CDR3 length: 15 residues. Looked up from germline, CDR1 is SGHRS and CDR2 is YFSETQ. The CDR3, as DNA: TGCGCCAGCAGCTTGGGGGGAGGGCCGGGGAATGAGCAGTTCTTC. It specifies CASSLGGGPGNEQFF.